This TCR beta chain was found in a study of CD8 T cells in ankylosing spondylitis (dated by TCRdb to 2016 to 2017). General notes on the study: To find TCR variants linked to disease, the study profiled T cell receptor beta repertoires in ankylosing spondylitis patients and healthy donors. The full study cohort comprised 25 ankylosing spondylitis patients and 85 to 120 healthy donors. Samples of peripheral blood were taken, and for ankylosing spondylitis patients, synovial fluid was collected as well.

Sequencing instrument: Illumina HiSeq 2500. Quantitative 5'-RACE with molecular barcodes was used to prepare TCR beta libraries. The study's own analysis went as follows. A new computational method, built on a probabilistic model of VDJ rearrangement, was used to identify disease-linked TCR variants. The public sequencing data were trimmed at Q25 with fastp and processed into clonotypes with MiXCR by TCRdb, which kept only in-frame beta chains. Rows merge per CDR3 protein into single entries with the most common DNA and genes. These V and J calls originate from TCRdb's pipeline instead of the authors' own analysis. The sample has about 200,000 distinct CDR3 sequences on record, about a quarter of them singletons. Less than 8.5% of the sample is held by the ten biggest clonotypes. What the authors observed across the whole study: In peripheral blood, the disease-linked clones were found at relatively low frequencies and had a CD8+ phenotype. Blood from ankylosing spondylitis patients appeared to be characterized by a TCR beta motif composed of about eight highly homologous amino acid variants. Some of the motif variants had been reported before in the synovial fluid and blood of reactive arthritis patients, a finding that suggests common disease-initiation mechanisms. The disease-linked clones were reported as significantly enriched in matched synovial fluid samples from ankylosing spondylitis patients.

The CDR1 and CDR2 encoded by the germline V gene (reference sequence) are DFQATT and SNEGSKA. CDR3 length: 15 amino acids, cysteine to phenylalanine. Only the CDR3 DNA is retained, 45 bases long and in frame from the first base. V and J lose 5 bases and 4 bases, and a span of 15 bases separates them. This clonotype has at least ten counts. There is no known antigen for this receptor. Base qualities are not recorded, but no much larger clone differs from it by a single base. This receptor was taken from a male donor with ankylosing spondylitis or in good health (not recorded which). This receptor chain uses TRBV20-1 and TRBJ2-6, with a tentative D gene TRBD1 over 6 matching bases. Source material: blood, either unsorted or a sorted T cell fraction (not recorded which). The CDR3 here reads CSASQGFAGANVLTF. The bases read TGCAGTGCTTCCCAGGGGTTCGCGGGGGCCAACGTCCTGACTTTC.